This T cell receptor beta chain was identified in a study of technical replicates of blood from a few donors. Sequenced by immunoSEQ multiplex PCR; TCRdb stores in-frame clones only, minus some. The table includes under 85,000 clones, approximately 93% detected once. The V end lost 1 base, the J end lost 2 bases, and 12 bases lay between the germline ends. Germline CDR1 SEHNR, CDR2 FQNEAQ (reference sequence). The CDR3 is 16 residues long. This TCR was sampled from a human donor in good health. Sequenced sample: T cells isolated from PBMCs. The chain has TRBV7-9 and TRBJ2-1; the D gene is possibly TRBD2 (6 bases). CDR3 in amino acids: CASSLGREWPYNEQFF. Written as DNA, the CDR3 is TGTGCCAGCAGCTTAGGTCGGGAGTGGCCCTACAATGAGCAGTTCTTC. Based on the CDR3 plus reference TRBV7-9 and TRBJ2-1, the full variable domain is DTGVSQNPRHKITKRGQNVTFRCDPISEHNRLYWYRQTLGQGPEFLTYFQNEAQLEKSRLLSDRFSAERPKGSFSTLEIQRTEQGDSAMYLCASSLGREWPYNEQFFGPGTRLTVL.